The 27 T cell receptor beta chains below all came from one sample that was sequenced in a study of blood T cell repertoires in COVID-19. The assay was immunoSEQ multiplex PCR, and TCRdb's table has in-frame clones only and misses some. Among 250,000 to 300,000 clones listed, roughly 80% were seen once. The sample taken for sequencing was peripheral blood. The receptors derive from a man aged 55 to 70 who had recovered from COVID-19.

The chain recombines TRBV18 with TRBJ2-5; 8 nucleotides agree with TRBD1. Trimming removed 3 bases from V and 4 bases from J; junction bases left unmatched: 4. Looked up from germline, CDR1 is KGHSH and CDR2 is LQKENI. The CDR3 totals 14 residues. CDR3 nucleotide sequence: TGTGCCAGCTCACCTGGACAGGGTAGAGAGACCCAGTACTTC. This codes for CASSPGQGRETQYF.

The chain couples TRBV4-1 to TRBJ2-1, with 9 bases lining up with TRBD2. The CDR3 is 17 residues long. CDR1 is MGHRA and CDR2 is YSYEKL in the germline V gene. The trim removed 0 bases at V and 2 bases at J, leaving 5 bases unmatched. CDR3 amino acids: CASSQEGGRGPYNEQFF. CDR3 nucleotides: TGCGCCAGCAGCCAAGAGGGCGGGAGGGGGCCCTACAATGAGCAGTTCTTC.

The V gene is TRBV3-1 (or the pseudogene TRBV3-2), the J gene TRBJ1-2; unclear D gene. This CDR3 contains 14 residues. CDR1 is LGHDT, CDR2 YNNKEL, per germline (reference sequence). V gave up 4 bases and J gave up 8 bases, with 17 bases separating them. DNA for the CDR3: TGTGCCAGCAGCCCGCTCTCGCGCGGTGGGGGCTACACCTTC. Its translation is CASSPLSRGGGYTF.

The V and J genes are TRBV27 and TRBJ2-7, with 7 positions matching TRBD2. After removal of 4 bases from V and 11 bases from J, the junction contained 14 bases not matched to a gene. This CDR3 spans 14 amino acids. CDR1 and CDR2 (germline): MNHEY, SMNVEV (reference sequence). The CDR3 sequence: CASSSLNRGELEYF. Written as DNA, the CDR3 is TGTGCCAGCAGTTCACTAAACCGGGGGGAGCTGGAGTACTTC.

The chain carries TRBV7-8 and TRBJ1-4; 9 bases align to TRBD1. CDR1 is SGHVS and CDR2 is FQNEAQ in the germline V gene. This CDR3 spans 15 amino acids. The V and J ends lost 1 base and 3 bases, in that order; junction bases with no gene match: 0. CDR3 sequence (DNA): TGTGCCAGCAGCTTAGGGACAGGGGCTAATGAAAAACTGTTTTTT. This gives the protein CASSLGTGANEKLFF.

This chain connects TRBV6-4 to TRBJ1-2, with TRBD1 as a possible D gene (5 bases). Germline loops: CDR1 MRHNA, CDR2 SNTAGT. This CDR3 contains 15 residues. Deletions cut 6 bases from V and 5 bases from J, with 19 bases between. DNA of the CDR3: TGTGCCAGCAGGCCCGCGGCGGGGGAGGCGTATGGCTACACCTTC. Protein sequence: CASRPAAGEAYGYTF.

V gene TRBV14 combines with J gene TRBJ2-2, with 12 bases that match TRBD2. The junction had 4 bases not matched to a gene; V was cut back by 1 base and J by 1 base. The CDR3 is 18 amino acids. Germline CDR1 SGHDN, CDR2 FVKESK. In DNA, the CDR3 is TGTGCCAGCAGCCAAGTTGGACTAGCGGGGTTGAACACCGGGGAGCTGTTTTTT. This translates into CASSQVGLAGLNTGELFF.

The chain joins TRBV6-5 to TRBJ2-2; a possible D gene is TRBD1 (6 bases). Germline assignment: CDR1 MNHEY and CDR2 SVGAGI. The ends were cut back, 7 bases at V and 4 bases at J, with 13 bases in the middle. The CDR3 is made up of 14 amino acids. DNA for the CDR3: TGTGCCAGCAAGGAGCAGGGGCGCACCGGGGAGCTGTTTTTT. Encoded protein: CASKEQGRTGELFF.

This chain joins TRBV5-1 and TRBJ2-7, with 7 positions matching TRBD1. Unmatched junction bases numbered 12, after V lost 4 bases and J lost 5 bases. This CDR3 region has 15 residues. Germline V CDR1 and CDR2: SGHRS, YFSETQ. The CDR3 DNA is TGCGCCAGCAGCCCGGAAGGGGGCAGGGTGAACGAGCAGTACTTC. The encoded protein is CASSPEGGRVNEQYF.

The chain links TRBV7-9 to TRBJ2-7, with D possibly matching TRBD1 (6 bases). The CDR3 length is 14 residues. V lost 5 bases to trimming and J lost 2 bases, with 13 bases between them. The germline gives CDR1 SEHNR, CDR2 FQNEAQ (reference sequence). CDR3 coding DNA: TGTGCCAGCAGCGTGACAGGAACCACCTACGAGCAGTACTTC. It is translated as CASSVTGTTYEQYF.

This chain connects TRBV5-1 to TRBJ2-2; 11 bases map to TRBD2. The CDR3 is 16 amino acids. V lost 4 bases, J lost 7 bases, and 9 bases stayed unmatched. CDR1 and CDR2 (germline): SGHRS, YFSETQ. The CDR3 loop is CASSRLAGGPDGELFF. In nucleotides, the CDR3 is TGCGCCAGCAGCAGATTAGCGGGAGGGCCCGACGGGGAGCTGTTTTTT.

The J gene is TRBJ1-1, the V gene TRBV6-6, with 12 positions matching TRBD1. This CDR3 comprises 16 residues. The V segment lost 6 bases and the J segment 1 base; nucleotides outside the gene matches: 6. Looked up from germline, CDR1 is MNHNY and CDR2 is SVGAGI (reference sequence). CDR3 residues: CASRGGQGASNTEAFF. DNA for the CDR3: TGTGCCAGCAGGGGGGGACAGGGGGCATCGAACACTGAAGCTTTCTTT.

This chain joins TRBV6-5 and TRBJ1-4, with 9 bases matching TRBD1. Germline V gives CDR1 MNHEY, CDR2 SVGAGI. V shed 7 bases, J shed 3 bases, and the junction held 3 bases outside the gene matches. The CDR3 consists of 14 residues. This CDR3 reads CASNNRGPNEKLFF. The CDR3 nucleotides are TGTGCCAGCAACAACAGGGGGCCTAATGAAAAACTGTTTTTT.

The chain links TRBV5-1 to TRBJ2-3; 11 bases are a match to TRBD1. CDR1 is SGHRS, CDR2 YFSETQ, per germline. The CDR3 consists of 18 residues. J gave up 4 bases and V 3 bases, and 13 bases lay outside the gene matches. The CDR3 reads CASSSDSRDRGYADTQYF. The CDR3 nucleotides are TGCGCCAGCAGCTCCGACTCACGGGACAGGGGGTACGCAGATACGCAGTATTTT.

The chain has TRBV24-1 and TRBJ2-4; 7 bases align to TRBD1. This CDR3 is 16 amino acids long. V trimming: 7 bases; J trimming: 0 bases; junction bases outside the gene matches: 8. CDR1 is KGHDR and CDR2 is SFDVKD in the germline V gene. The CDR3, as DNA: TGTGCCACCAGACGAGGGGGCATGCTAGCCAAAAACATTCAGTACTTC. Amino acids: CATRRGGMLAKNIQYF.

This clone was counted a few times. The chain couples TRBV5-1 to TRBJ2-7; TRBD1 aligns across 7 bases. Per the germline V gene, CDR1 is SGHRS and CDR2 is YFSETQ. The CDR3 length is 13 residues. With V trimmed by 6 bases and J by 0 bases, 3 bases remained unmatched. CDR3 protein: CASTRDSSYEQYF. The CDR3 DNA reads as TGCGCCAGCACCCGGGACAGCTCCTACGAGCAGTACTTC.

Comments on this clone: Other DNA sequences of this sample code for an identical CDR3. This chain connects TRBV5-1 to TRBJ2-1; 11 bases are a match to TRBD2. J gave up 0 bases and V 3 bases, and 11 bases lay outside the gene matches. The CDR3 has 19 residues. Per germline, CDR1 SGHRS and CDR2 YFSETQ. CDR3 region: CASSSQARLAGSSYNEQFF. In DNA form, the CDR3 reads TGCGCCAGCAGCTCCCAGGCCCGACTAGCGGGATCCTCCTACAATGAGCAGTTCTTC.

In its sample, this clone was seen once. This chain uses TRBV19 with TRBJ2-5, with TRBD2 matching 14 bases. Trimming took 6 bases from V and 3 from J; bases not matched to a gene: 6. The CDR3 covers 16 residues. The germline CDR1 and CDR2 sequences are LNHDA and SQIVND (reference sequence). In nucleotides, the CDR3 is TGTGCCAGTAGAACGACTAGCGGGAGGGCCAAAGAGACCCAGTACTTC. Protein sequence: CASRTTSGRAKETQYF.

The chain combines TRBV12-5 with TRBJ2-1; D is possibly TRBD1 (6 bases). Germline CDR1 LGHNT, CDR2 FRNRAP. The ends were cut back, 3 bases at V and 5 bases at J, with 14 bases in the middle. The CDR3 sequence is 15 residues long. DNA of the CDR3: TGTGCTAGTGGTTTAGGACAGTTCTCTGACAATGAGCAGTTCTTC. It encodes CASGLGQFSDNEQFF.

The chain employs TRBV7-9 and TRBJ2-2, with 8 bases lining up with TRBD1. There are 17 residues in the CDR3. Trimming removed 5 bases from V and 0 bases from J; junction bases left unmatched: 8. The germline gives CDR1 SEHNR, CDR2 FQNEAQ (reference sequence). In DNA form, the CDR3 reads TGTGCCAGCAGCCCGGGACAGGTAGTCGCGAACACCGGGGAGCTGTTTTTT. Protein: CASSPGQVVANTGELFF.

The V gene is TRBV6-1, the J gene TRBJ2-7; D perhaps matches TRBD2 (5 bases). The CDR3 has 13 amino acids. Germline lookup yields CDR1 MNHNS and CDR2 SASEGT. Trimming removed 3 bases from V and 2 bases from J, with 8 bases in between. Here the CDR3 reads CASSEFGTYEQYF. As DNA, the CDR3 is TGTGCCAGCAGTGAGTTCGGGACCTACGAGCAGTACTTC.

The J gene is TRBJ2-1, the V gene TRBV2; a possible D gene is TRBD2 (5 bases). Germline CDR1 and CDR2: SNHLY and FYNNEI. CDR3 size: 12 residues. The V end was cut by 6 bases, the J end by 7 bases, with 10 bases between. CDR3 region: CASRELENEQFF. CDR3 DNA sequence: TGTGCCAGCAGGGAACTAGAGAATGAGCAGTTCTTC.

This clone appeared a single time. This chain uses TRBV6-2 or TRBV6-3 with TRBJ1-1, with 7 bases matching TRBD1. V dropped 4 bases and J dropped 5; count of bases not matched to a gene: 10. Germline CDR1 is MNHEY and CDR2 is SVGEGT. The CDR3 has 15 residues. The DNA for the CDR3 is TGTGCCAGCAGTTTCCCCAGGGGGGCGAAGACTGAAGCTTTCTTT. Protein product: CASSFPRGAKTEAFF.

The V and J genes are TRBV7-8 and TRBJ2-3; 11 bases fit TRBD2. The CDR3 length is 17 residues. The germline V gene encodes CDR1 SGHVS and CDR2 FQNEAQ. J was trimmed by 4 bases and V by 2 bases; bases with no gene match: 8. The CDR3 reads CASSLILAGVRADTQYF. CDR3 in DNA: TGTGCCAGCAGCTTAATACTAGCGGGAGTCCGGGCAGATACGCAGTATTTT.

The chain uses TRBV5-6 and TRBJ1-5; D is possibly TRBD1 (5 bases). CDR1 SGHDT and CDR2 YYEEEE come from the germline V gene. The CDR3 is 16 amino acids. The V end was cut by 4 bases, the J end by 2 bases, with 16 bases between. For the CDR3, the DNA is TGTGCCAGCAGCCAAGCTTCCGCCAGGGGCAATCAGCCCCAGCATTTT. Translating gives CASSQASARGNQPQHF.

J is TRBJ1-2 and V is TRBV14; D ambiguous. The CDR3 sequence is 15 residues long. Deletions cut 1 base from V and 2 bases from J, with 11 bases between. Germline CDR1 reads SGHDN; CDR2 reads FVKESK. CDR3: CASSQGLGTNYGYTF. The CDR3 nucleotides are TGTGCCAGCAGCCAAGGGTTGGGCACGAACTATGGCTACACCTTC.

The rearrangement uses TRBV5-4 and TRBJ2-7; a weak D match, TRBD1 (5 bases). Trimming left V 0 bases short and J 5 bases short, with 6 bases between. The CDR3 is 12 residues long. CDR1 and CDR2 (germline): SGHNT, YYREEE (reference sequence). CDR3 bases: TGTGCCAGCAGCTTGGAAGGGGACGAGCAGTACTTC. Protein: CASSLEGDEQYF.